This TCR beta chain comes out of a study of regulatory T cells in long-lasting Graves disease. Findings of the study overall: TCR diversity in persistent Graves' patients was below that of newly diagnosed ones.

This clonotype was detected many times. What it recognizes is unknown. This CDR3 has 13 amino acids. Germline assignment: CDR1 DFQATT and CDR2 SNEGSKA (reference sequence). V shed 7 bases and J shed 7 bases, with 17 bases lying between them. According to the study, TCR beta libraries were built with iRepertoire HTBI primers and CDR3-region Arm-PCR. One entry per CDR3 protein results from TCRdb running MiXCR on the multiplex PCR reads. The data hold some 600,000 distinct CDR3 sequences, with approximately 16% observed a single time. Regarding time point: newly diagnosed GD, antithyroid drugs for less than 3 months. From RNA extracted from PBMCs, the TCR library was made. This sample also belongs to another study, concerning T cells in Graves' hyperthyroidism and ophthalmopathy. That paper states: Exclusion of a patient resulted from uncontrolled infection, other autoimmune disease, pregnancy or lactation. Clonotypes that were expanded in thyroid above 0.001 mostly appeared in blood too. Model-based prediction identified ophthalmopathy a median roughly 6.1 months prior to its onset.

The rearrangement uses TRBV20-1 and TRBJ1-5; the D gene is possibly TRBD1 (6 bases). The specimen comprised peripheral blood mononuclear cells (PBMCs), sampled at new diagnosis, from a patient treated with antithyroid drugs. The sequence derives from a young man with Graves disease. CDR3: CSVEQGVNQPQHF. The CDR3 bases are TGCAGTGTCGAACAGGGAGTAAACCAGCCCCAGCATTTT.